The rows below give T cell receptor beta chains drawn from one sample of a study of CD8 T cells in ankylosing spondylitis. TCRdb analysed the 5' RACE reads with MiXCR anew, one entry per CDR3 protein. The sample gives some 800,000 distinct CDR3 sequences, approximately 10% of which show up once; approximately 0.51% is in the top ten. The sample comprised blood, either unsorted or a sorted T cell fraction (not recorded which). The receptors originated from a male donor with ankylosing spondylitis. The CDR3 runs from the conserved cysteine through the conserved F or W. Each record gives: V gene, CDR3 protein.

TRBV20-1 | CSARSRSSSYNEQFF
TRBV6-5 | CASSYSYGNNEQFF
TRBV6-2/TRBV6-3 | CASSQILGLSSSYEQYF
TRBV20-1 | CSAPRTGEDSPLHF
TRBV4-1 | CASSQEWGRETQYF
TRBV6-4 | CASMAGVMEGEQFF
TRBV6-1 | CASSRSRSGYEQYF
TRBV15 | CATSRDGSPGETQYF
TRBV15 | CATSRDTGGTEAFF
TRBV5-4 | CASSLGTGQIYEQYF
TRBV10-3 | CAISDGYNTQYF
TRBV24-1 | CATSDPRGPSEKLFF
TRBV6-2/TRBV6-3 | CASSIGTEAYEQYF
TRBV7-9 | CASSPVVDSPLHF
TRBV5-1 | CASRPGLVSRGYEQYF
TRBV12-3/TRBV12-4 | CASSLNPEETQYF
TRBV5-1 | CASSTGQYKNTEAFF
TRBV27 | CASSPTFSGYFYEQYF
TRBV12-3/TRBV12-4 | CASSRHRDSYEQYF
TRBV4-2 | CASSPLGEGANQPQHF
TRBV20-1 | CSPQLARGAYEQYF
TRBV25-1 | CASSDPHRVRYEQYF
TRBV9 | CASSSSTHTYNEQFF
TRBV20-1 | CSALGGITDTQYF
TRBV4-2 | CASSPRTGAEQYF
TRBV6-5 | CASSYSDYYEQYF
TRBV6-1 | CASTRYLDGNEQFF
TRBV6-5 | CATRGRTDTQYF
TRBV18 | CASSPRTGDRETQYF
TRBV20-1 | CSAGIAGGADTQYF
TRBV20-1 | CSVLRLAGPDTQYF
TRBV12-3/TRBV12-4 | CASRSLGNTEAFF
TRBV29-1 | CSVGLTGPADTQYF
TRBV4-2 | CASSQDWGQGNEQFF
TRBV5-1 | CASSPGDGSYNEQFF
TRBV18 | CASSAPGWTTSTDTQYF
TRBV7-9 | CASSSSSAGRWYNEQFF
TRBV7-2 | CASSLAGGRTAEAFF
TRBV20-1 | CSAKIGGPTSDEQFF
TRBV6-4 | CASSAFPDSTYEQYF
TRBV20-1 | CSATSDRAYEQYF
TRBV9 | CASSVELAGGLEQFF
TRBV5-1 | CASSLRQGASGANVLTF
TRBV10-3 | CAISDTTKTDTQYF
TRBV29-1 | CSGGQVNYGYTF
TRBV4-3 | CASSQRGGGISDTQYF
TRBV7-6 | CASSSPKDTKNIQYF
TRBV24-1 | CATSDPAGTDSSGANVLTF
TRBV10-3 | CAISEWAGDSPLHF
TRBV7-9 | CASSSAVRRSEQYF
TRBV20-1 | CSARDWKGSNYGYTF
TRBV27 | CASSRDGIRQETQYF
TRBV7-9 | CASSPTLGLYEQYF
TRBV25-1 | CASSGTGGTQYF
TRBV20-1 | CSAKRGSEGDTQYF
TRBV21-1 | CASSKMGPRRFAYEQYF
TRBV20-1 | CSASAEINSPLHF
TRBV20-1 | CSAPTGVEPQHF